Below are 32 T cell receptor beta chains sequenced from a single sample in a study of monozygotic twins with inflammatory bowel disease. Following a re-call of the 5' RACE reads, TCRdb has one entry per CDR3 protein and lacks DNA. Its table lists 200,000 to 250,000 distinct CDR3 sequences. Sequenced sample: blood. The receptor source for this set is a human donor with ulcerative colitis or Crohn's disease, or a healthy co-twin of an affected twin (not recorded which).

The chain recombines TRBV11-1 with TRBJ1-3; TCRdb indicates TRBD1, and absent DNA this call remains unverified. The CDR3 runs to 19 residues. CDR1 and CDR2 (germline): SGHAT, FQDESV (reference sequence). This CDR3 reads CASTYRGHSGGSSGNTIYF.

J is TRBJ1-1 and V is TRBV18. This CDR3 contains 15 residues. The V gene's germline CDR1 is KGHSH and CDR2 LQKENI. CDR3 in amino acids: CASSPGGRGGTEAFF. Full variable domain (missing parts from reference TRBV18 and TRBJ1-1): NAGVMQNPRHLVRRRGQEARLRCSPMKGHSHVYWYRQLPEEGLKFMVYLQKENIIDESGMPKERFSAEFPKEGPSILRIQQVVRGDSAAYFCASSPGGRGGTEAFFGQGTRLTVV.

The rearrangement uses TRBV20-1 and TRBJ1-2; the TRBD1 assignment by TCRdb is unverifiable without DNA. This CDR3 has 12 amino acids. Germline CDR1 reads DFQATT; CDR2 reads SNEGSKA (reference sequence). The CDR3 sequence: CSVRGLAYGYTF.

V usage is TRBV11-2 and J usage is TRBJ2-7. The CDR3 consists of 12 residues. Germline-derived CDR1 and CDR2 are SGHAT and FQNNGV. This chain's CDR3 is CASSSDAYEQYF.

The rearrangement joins TRBV4-3 to TRBJ1-1; TCRdb names TRBD1, which stays unverified in the absence of DNA. This CDR3 is built from 13 residues. CDR1 and CDR2 from the germline V gene are LGHNA and YSLEER. This CDR3 is CASSQGTAAEAFF.

J is TRBJ1-5 and V is TRBV5-1; absent DNA, TCRdb's TRBD1 call cannot be checked. This CDR3 comprises 14 residues. Looked up from germline, CDR1 is SGHRS and CDR2 is YFSETQ. The CDR3 sequence is CASSLKQGEQPQHF. Based on the CDR3 plus reference TRBV5-1 and TRBJ1-5, the full variable domain is KAGVTQTPRYLIKTRGQQVTLSCSPISGHRSVSWYQQTPGQGLQFLFEYFSETQRNKGNFPGRFSGRQFSNSRSEMNVSTLELGDSALYLCASSLKQGEQPQHFGDGTRLSIL.

The gene calls are TRBV5-6 and TRBJ2-1. CDR1 SGHDT and CDR2 YYEEEE come from the germline V gene. The CDR3 covers 16 residues. CDR3 loop: CASSFRAGDSYNEQFF.

This chain uses TRBV30 with TRBJ1-6. Per the germline V gene, CDR1 is GTSNPN and CDR2 is SVGIG (reference sequence). The CDR3 spans 13 residues. The CDR3 sequence is CAWSSDSYSPLHF.

The rearrangement uses TRBV13 and TRBJ2-7. CDR3 length: 14 amino acids. Germline CDR1 and CDR2: PRHDT and FYEKMQ (reference sequence). CDR3 loop: CASSTTRDSYEQYF.

The V and J genes are TRBV5-1 and TRBJ1-5; TCRdb's assignment of TRBD1 cannot be checked, as there is no DNA. CDR3 length equals 14 residues. The V gene's germline CDR1 is SGHRS and CDR2 YFSETQ. This chain's CDR3 is CASSGGMGNQPQHF.

The chain recombines TRBV27 with TRBJ2-3; TCRdb's D gene call, TRBD2, goes unchecked for lack of DNA. The germline V gene encodes CDR1 MNHEY and CDR2 SMNVEV (reference sequence). This CDR3 contains 16 residues. CDR3 protein: CASSPLRTGFEDTQYF.

The gene calls are TRBV12-3 or TRBV12-4 and TRBJ1-6; no DNA is available, so the TRBD1 call from TCRdb remains unchecked. The CDR3 sequence is 14 residues long. The CDR3 loop is CASRQQGAYSPLHF.

This chain uses TRBV28 with TRBJ2-7; TCRdb outputs TRBD1, but without DNA this stays unchecked. The CDR3 runs to 13 residues. CDR1 MDHEN and CDR2 SYDVKM come from the germline V gene. The CDR3: CASSLDRVYEQYF. Based on the CDR3 plus reference TRBV28 and TRBJ2-7, the full variable domain is DVKVTQSSRYLVKRTGEKVFLECVQDMDHENMFWYRQDPGLGLRLIYFSYDVKMKEKGDIPEGYSVSREKKERFSLILESASTNQTSMYLCASSLDRVYEQYFGPGTRLTVT.

The chain combines TRBV7-9 with TRBJ2-1. The germline CDR1 and CDR2 sequences are SEHNR and FQNEAQ (reference sequence). This CDR3 spans 11 amino acids. The CDR3 protein is CASSLGRIQFF.

V gene TRBV25-1 combines with J gene TRBJ1-4; lacking DNA, the TRBD1 call made by TCRdb goes unchecked. Germline loops: CDR1 MGHDK, CDR2 SYGVNS. The CDR3 is 14 residues long. The CDR3 spells CASSVGQGAGKLFF. Supplemented by reference TRBV25-1 and TRBJ1-4, the full variable domain reads EADIYQTPRYLVIGTGKKITLECSQTMGHDKMYWYQQDPGMELHLIHYSYGVNSTEKGDLSSESTVSRIRTEHFPLTLESARPSHTSQYLCASSVGQGAGKLFFGSGTQLSVL.

The chain carries TRBV3-1 and TRBJ2-7; with no DNA, the TCRdb D assignment of TRBD1 cannot be verified. In germline, CDR1 is LGHDT, CDR2 YNNKEL (reference sequence). The CDR3 length is 15 residues. The CDR3 region is CASSSWDRGSYEQYF.

This rearrangement joins TRBV12-3 or TRBV12-4 to TRBJ2-7; with no DNA, the TCRdb D assignment of TRBD1 cannot be verified. CDR3 length: 13 residues. CDR3 sequence: CASSPDISYEQYF.

The chain employs TRBV4-2 and TRBJ2-4; TCRdb's D call of TRBD2 is untestable without DNA. The CDR3 spans 19 residues. From germline, CDR1 is LGHNA and CDR2 YNFKEQ. CDR3 protein: CASSQDWLSSGPRGGHRYF.

This sequence joins TRBV5-1 and TRBJ2-2; the D call from TCRdb, TRBD2, cannot be confirmed without DNA. The CDR3 length is 18 residues. CDR1 SGHRS and CDR2 YFSETQ come from the germline V gene. CDR3 loop: CASSYARSGEPRTGELFF.

The V call is TRBV12-3 or TRBV12-4, the J call TRBJ1-5; TCRdb selects TRBD1, and the lack of DNA leaves this call unchecked. CDR3 size: 14 residues. This CDR3 is CASSFGQIGQPQHF.

V is TRBV6-4 and J is TRBJ2-3; TCRdb reports TRBD1, a call that lacks DNA to check it against. The CDR3 spans 14 residues. Per germline, CDR1 MRHNA and CDR2 SNTAGT. CDR3 amino acids: CASSQQGGADTQYF.

This chain joins TRBV5-1 and TRBJ2-2; the TRBD2 assignment by TCRdb is unverifiable without DNA. CDR1 is SGHRS, CDR2 YFSETQ, per germline. The CDR3 extends over 15 amino acids. The CDR3: CASSQGLANTGELFF.

The V and J genes are TRBV3-1 and TRBJ2-5; the D gene TCRdb calls, TRBD1, cannot be checked with no DNA. CDR1 and CDR2 (germline): LGHDT, YNNKEL (reference sequence). The CDR3 is 13 residues long. This CDR3 is CASSRWGEETQYF.

The CDR3 sequence is CASSLPGGAPDTQYF. The genes are TRBV27 and TRBJ2-3; the D call of TRBD2 rests on TCRdb alone, since no DNA is present to check it. This CDR3 comprises 15 residues. Germline CDR1 and CDR2: MNHEY and SMNVEV (reference sequence).

This chain uses TRBV29-1 with TRBJ1-1; as DNA is missing, the TRBD1 call by TCRdb cannot be tested. The CDR3 extends over 13 amino acids. Germline V gives CDR1 SQVTM, CDR2 ANQGSEA. CDR3 sequence: CSARDRGLTEAFF.

The V and J genes are TRBV7-9 and TRBJ2-1. CDR3 size: 15 residues. From germline, CDR1 is SEHNR and CDR2 FQNEAQ (reference sequence). CDR3 residues: CASSEPADSYNEQFF.

V and J are TRBV29-1 and TRBJ2-2; TCRdb gives TRBD2 as the D gene, but with no DNA this cannot be confirmed. This CDR3 has 15 amino acids. Germline V lookup: CDR1 SQVTM, CDR2 ANQGSEA. The CDR3 here is CSVEAPSGYIGELFF.

The rearrangement uses TRBV6-1 and TRBJ2-2; TCRdb proposes TRBD2, but this gene call is untestable without DNA. The CDR3 covers 15 residues. Germline loops: CDR1 MNHNS, CDR2 SASEGT. The chain's CDR3 is CASRETKSYTGELFF.

The chain combines TRBV5-6 with TRBJ2-7. Looked up from germline, CDR1 is SGHDT and CDR2 is YYEEEE. The CDR3 sequence is 14 residues long. CDR3 residues: CASSLGLSTYEQYF.

The gene calls are TRBV20-1 and TRBJ2-2; TCRdb's assignment of TRBD1 cannot be checked, as there is no DNA. This CDR3 is 14 amino acids long. Per the germline V gene, CDR1 is DFQATT and CDR2 is SNEGSKA (reference sequence). The CDR3 region is CSATRDTNTGELFF.

V usage is TRBV28 and J usage is TRBJ1-4. The CDR3 has 13 amino acids. The germline gives CDR1 MDHEN, CDR2 SYDVKM. The CDR3 loop is CASSLRSREKLFF. Combining the CDR3 with reference TRBV28 and TRBJ1-4 gives the whole variable domain DVKVTQSSRYLVKRTGEKVFLECVQDMDHENMFWYRQDPGLGLRLIYFSYDVKMKEKGDIPEGYSVSREKKERFSLILESASTNQTSMYLCASSLRSREKLFFGSGTQLSVL.

The chain carries TRBV7-2 and TRBJ1-2. Germline CDR1 and CDR2: SGHTA and FQGNSA. This CDR3 contains 12 residues. CDR3 loop: CASSFVGYGYTF. The variable domain in full, with the rest retrieved from reference TRBV7-2 and TRBJ1-2, is GAGVSQSPSNKVTEKGKDVELRCDPISGHTALYWYRQSLGQGLEFLIYFQGNSAPDKSGLPSDRFSAERTGGSVSTLTIQRTQQEDSAVYLCASSFVGYGYTFGSGTRLTVV.